The 2 T cell receptor beta chains in this list originate from one sample, sequenced in a study of CD8 T cells in ankylosing spondylitis. TCRdb called the 5' RACE reads again in MiXCR, with one record for every CDR3 protein. The repertoire consists of around 330,000 distinct CDR3 sequences, with about 9.9% occurring once and the leading ten covering roughly 9.5%. Source material: blood, either unsorted or a sorted T cell fraction (not recorded which). The receptors derive from a female donor with ankylosing spondylitis or in good health (not recorded which).

The chain employs TRBV7-9 and TRBJ1-1; 8 nucleotides align to TRBD1. Germline CDR1 is SEHNR and CDR2 is FQNEAQ (reference sequence). The CDR3 is made up of 15 amino acids. V lost 5 bases to trimming and J lost 1 base; unmatched junction nucleotides: 6. The CDR3 sequence is CASSPTGAGNTEAFF. The CDR3 coding sequence is TGTGCCAGCAGCCCGACAGGGGCGGGGAACACTGAAGCTTTCTTT.

The J gene is TRBJ2-7, the V gene TRBV3-1; D is unresolved. The CDR3 covers 14 residues. Trimming stripped 0 bases from V and 5 bases from J, with 11 bases between. Per germline, CDR1 LGHDT and CDR2 YNNKEL (reference sequence). The CDR3 region is CASSQEHRLDEQYF. The CDR3 DNA reads as TGTGCCAGCAGCCAAGAACACCGATTAGACGAGCAGTACTTC.